Described below is a single T cell receptor (beta chain) sequence and its context. Its antigen is unknown. The V end lost 3 bases, the J end lost 3 bases, and 3 bases lay between the germline ends. Germline lookup yields CDR1 DFQATT and CDR2 SNEGSKA (reference sequence). CDR3 length equals 10 residues. This record comes from a study of cytomegalovirus exposure and HLA in healthy donors. Findings and limits, study-wide: Later on, an analysis showed TCR association rates differing by HLA locus, with DRB1 the most and HLA-C the fewest.

It was with 60 Vbeta and 13 Jbeta primers that the PCR ran. Only in-frame clones appear in the TCRdb table, and some are missing; sequencing was by immunoSEQ multiplex PCR. Here the sample table reports about 67,000 clones. The clonotype originates from a woman between 25 and 40 years old in good health and CMV-seronegative. The chain joins TRBV20-1 to TRBJ2-7; D gene uncertain. The sample taken for sequencing was PBMCs. The CDR3 coding sequence is TGCAGTGCTAGCAGCTACGAGCAGTACTTC. This translates into CSASSYEQYF.